This T cell receptor (beta chain) was sequenced during a study of T cell repertoires in cytomegalovirus infection. Across the whole study: CMV infection plus the matching HLA type was flagged by public TCR beta signatures.

From the reads, TCRdb called clonotypes with MiXCR, one entry per CDR3 protein. This sample has more than 85,000 distinct CDR3 sequences, with around 22% found just once. Germline values: CDR1 SSHAT, CDR2 FNYEAQ (reference sequence). This CDR3 has 13 amino acids. V was shortened by 5 bases and J by 5 bases, with 12 bases between the two germline ends. Input material: CD8+ T cells from PBMCs. The J gene is TRBJ2-5, the V gene TRBV7-7; the D is unclear. This sequence was found in a human donor in good health (CMV status not recorded). Some clones in this sample may be carry-over from other donors' samples. This CDR3 reads CASSLNSMETQYF. The DNA for the CDR3 is TGTGCCAGCAGCCTAAACTCGATGGAGACCCAGTACTTC.